This record looks at one T cell receptor (beta chain) sequence and its context. Antigen specificity is unknown. This CDR3 contains 16 residues. CDR1 and CDR2 from the germline V gene are LGHNA and YNFKEQ. The sample belongs to a study of T cells expressing NK-cell markers. About the study: One of the eight sequenced donors was seronegative, whereas the other seven were HCMV-seropositive.

TCRdb re-called the 5' RACE reads; one entry per CDR3 protein, DNA not given. The table lists more than 400,000 distinct CDR3 sequences. Study-level points and caveats: CD8+ T cells in roughly six donors included dominant NKG2C+ clonotypes at 1.0-7.0%.

The source is a woman aged 18 to 69 in good health. The sequencing sample was made of blood T cells: a sorted CD56 or NKG2C T cell subset, CD4+ or CD8+ T cells, or bulk PBMC T cells (not recorded which). The gene calls are TRBV4-2 and TRBJ1-3. The CDR3 sequence is CASSPLVGTSGNTIYF.